Below, 20 T cell receptor beta chains from the same sample are listed, as sequenced in a study of cytomegalovirus exposure and HLA in healthy donors. This PCR relied on a set of 60 Vbeta primers and 13 Jbeta primers. Only in-frame clones appear in the TCRdb table, and some are missing; sequencing was by immunoSEQ multiplex PCR. The table lists about 280,000 clones, 85% to 90% of them singletons. Material: PBMCs. The receptors were sampled from a woman between 18 and 30 years old in good health and CMV-seronegative.

The gene calls are TRBV21-1 and TRBJ1-5. TRBV21-1 counts as a pseudogene. The CDR3 is made up of 12 amino acids. The CDR3 DNA is TGTGCCAGCAGCAAGGGGGGAGTGCCCCAGCATTTT. This gives the protein CASSKGGVPQHF.

This chain joins TRBV2 and TRBJ2-7; 8 bases map to TRBD2. Germline V gives CDR1 SNHLY, CDR2 FYNNEI. V shed 1 base and J 2 bases; nucleotides not matched to a gene: 4. This CDR3 region has 15 residues. The CDR3 loop reads CASSEGRRGAYEQYF. In DNA form, the CDR3 reads TGTGCCAGCAGTGAAGGCAGGCGGGGGGCCTACGAGCAGTACTTC.

The CDR3 DNA is TGCGCCAGCAGCGGAACAGGGCCGGTGAAAGAGACCCAGTACTTC. It codes for CASSGTGPVKETQYF. The chain uses TRBV4-1 and TRBJ2-5; maybe TRBD1 (6 bases). The CDR3 has 15 amino acids. Germline CDR1 reads MGHRA; CDR2 reads YSYEKL. Trimming shortened V by 5 bases and J by 3 bases, and 16 bases separated the two germline ends.

The rearrangement joins TRBV7-6 to TRBJ1-1; a possible D gene is TRBD1 (6 bases). Trimming stripped 0 bases from V and 5 bases from J, with 10 bases between. This CDR3 contains 14 residues. Germline V lookup: CDR1 SGHVS, CDR2 FNYEAQ. The CDR3 bases are TGTGCCAGCAGCTTAGCGTCCAGGGGAACTGAAGCTTTCTTT. Translation: CASSLASRGTEAFF.

The chain has TRBV11-1 and TRBJ1-2; TRBD1 matches at 7 bases. Germline V lookup: CDR1 SGHAT, CDR2 FQDESV (reference sequence). J gave up 6 bases and V 2 bases, and 6 bases lay outside the gene matches. The CDR3 spans 14 residues. CDR3 region: CASSLWTGLNGYTF. The CDR3 DNA is TGTGCCAGCAGCTTATGGACAGGCCTCAATGGCTACACCTTC.

The chain uses TRBV5-4 and TRBJ2-3, with 7 bases fitting TRBD2. Germline V gives CDR1 SGHNT, CDR2 YYREEE (reference sequence). V dropped 8 bases and J dropped 2; count of bases not matched to a gene: 11. The CDR3 is 15 residues long. The CDR3 reads CASGGGPPPTDTQYF. CDR3 in DNA: TGTGCCAGTGGGGGAGGGCCCCCCCCCACAGATACGCAGTATTTT.

The chain is built from TRBV9 and TRBJ2-2, with TRBD1 identical over 11 bases. J gave up 4 bases and V 3 bases, and 14 bases lay outside the gene matches. Germline CDR1 and CDR2: SGDLS and YYNGEE. The CDR3 has 19 residues. Here the CDR3 reads CASSGSFTPGTGGTGELFF. The CDR3 DNA follows: TGTGCCAGCAGCGGATCTTTTACTCCCGGGACAGGGGGCACCGGGGAGCTGTTTTTT.

V is TRBV18 and J is TRBJ2-3; 14 bases are shared with TRBD2. Looked up from germline, CDR1 is KGHSH and CDR2 is LQKENI. Unmatched junction bases numbered 7, after V lost 3 bases and J lost 2 bases. The CDR3 is made up of 18 amino acids. For the CDR3, the DNA is TGTGCCAGCTCACCTAGGACTAGCGGGGGGAGCGCCACAGATACGCAGTATTTT. Its protein is CASSPRTSGGSATDTQYF.

The chain combines TRBV9 with TRBJ2-3; D is unclear. From germline, CDR1 is SGDLS and CDR2 YYNGEE. CDR3 length: 14 residues. Between the trimmed V and J ends, which lost 0 bases and 2 bases, there was a span of 7 bases. The CDR3 region has the DNA TGTGCCAGCAGCGTAGTGAGTTCCACAGATACGCAGTATTTT. Protein product: CASSVVSSTDTQYF.

V is TRBV29-1 and J is TRBJ1-1; weak D call: TRBD1 (5 bases). The germline V gene has CDR1 SQVTM and CDR2 ANQGSEA. CDR3 length: 13 residues. V dropped 2 bases and J dropped 5 bases, with 12 bases sitting between them. This chain's CDR3 is CSVELGLRTEAFF. The CDR3 DNA is TGCAGCGTTGAACTGGGGCTGAGGACTGAAGCTTTCTTT.

This clone turned up a few times. The rearrangement links TRBV5-6 to TRBJ1-2; maybe TRBD1 (5 bases). The V end was cut by 2 bases, the J end by 2 bases, with 10 bases between. Germline V gene lookup returns CDR1 SGHDT and CDR2 YYEEEE. The CDR3 runs to 14 residues. The CDR3 region is CASSFLTANYGYTF. For the CDR3, the DNA is TGTGCCAGCAGCTTCCTGACAGCAAACTATGGCTACACCTTC.

Concerning this clone: The same CDR3 arises from other DNA sequences in this sample as well. J is TRBJ1-1 and V is TRBV7-9; D is undetermined. In germline, CDR1 is SEHNR, CDR2 FQNEAQ (reference sequence). This CDR3 region has 13 residues. The germline V and J ends were trimmed by 10 bases and 4 bases, with 16 bases remaining between them. The CDR3 is CATAEQEFTEAFF. DNA for the CDR3: TGTGCCACGGCGGAACAAGAATTCACTGAAGCTTTCTTT.

Written as DNA, the CDR3 is TGTGCCAGCAGGGCACAGGGTAGTATGGCTGAAGCTTTCTTT. It specifies CASRAQGSMAEAFF. The V gene is TRBV6-1, the J gene TRBJ1-1, with D possibly matching TRBD1 (6 bases). There are 14 residues in the CDR3. The V gene's germline CDR1 is MNHNS and CDR2 SASEGT. The V and J ends lost 6 bases and 6 bases respectively, with 17 bases between them.

The chain links TRBV5-1 to TRBJ2-7, with TRBD2 identical over 7 bases. V was pared by 5 bases and J by 2 bases, with 4 bases of the junction left unmatched. Germline CDR1 and CDR2: SGHRS and YFSETQ. This CDR3 comprises 13 residues. CDR3 DNA: TGCGCCAGCAGGGCTAGCGGAACCTACGAGCAGTACTTC. Amino acid sequence: CASRASGTYEQYF.

This sequence joins TRBV6-5 and TRBJ2-7; D perhaps matches TRBD1 (6 bases). Trimming left V 6 bases short and J 2 bases short, with 11 bases between. Germline V CDR1 and CDR2: MNHEY, SVGAGI. The CDR3 is 13 amino acids. The chain's CDR3 is CASRGRGTYEQYF. The CDR3 bases are TGTGCCAGCAGAGGCAGGGGTACCTACGAGCAGTACTTC.

CDR3 coding DNA: TGTGCCAGCAGTGAAGATGTCTGGCCAGAAGATTACAATGAGCAGTTCTTC. Amino acids: CASSEDVWPEDYNEQFF. This chain links TRBV6-1 with TRBJ2-1; D remains ambiguous. The V gene's germline CDR1 is MNHNS and CDR2 SASEGT. The V end was cut by 1 base, the J end by 4 bases, with 17 bases between. This CDR3 spans 17 amino acids.

The V and J genes are TRBV19 and TRBJ1-2; the D is unclear. Germline loops: CDR1 LNHDA, CDR2 SQIVND (reference sequence). V dropped 3 bases and J dropped 7 bases, with 12 bases sitting between them. The CDR3 spans 13 residues. CDR3 loop: CASSMVGESGYTF. CDR3 sequence (DNA): TGTGCCAGTAGTATGGTAGGAGAGTCTGGCTACACCTTC. Drawing the rest from reference TRBV19 and TRBJ1-2, the complete variable domain is DGGITQSPKYLFRKEGQNVTLSCEQNLNHDAMYWYRQDPGQGLRLIYYSQIVNDFQKGDIAEGYSVSREKKESFPLTVTSAQKNPTAFYLCASSMVGESGYTFGSGTRLTVV.

The V call is TRBV5-1, the J call TRBJ2-3; 8 nucleotides match TRBD2. Per germline, CDR1 SGHRS and CDR2 YFSETQ. The CDR3 runs 18 residues. The trim removed 3 bases at V and 0 bases at J, leaving 12 bases unmatched. The CDR3 loop is CASSWHYAGGPSTDTQYF. The CDR3 DNA sequence: TGCGCCAGCAGCTGGCACTATGCGGGGGGACCAAGCACAGATACGCAGTATTTT.

CDR3 sequence (DNA): TGTGCCAGCTCACCACCGGGACAGGAAGAAAAACTGTTTTTT. This codes for CASSPPGQEEKLFF. This chain links TRBV18 with TRBJ1-4; 8 bases are a match to TRBD1. The CDR3 is made up of 14 amino acids. J was trimmed by 8 bases and V by 0 bases; bases with no gene match: 2. CDR1 KGHSH and CDR2 LQKENI come from the germline V gene.

This clone was detected only a few times. This sequence joins TRBV6-6 and TRBJ2-7; 7 bases line up with TRBD1. This CDR3 has 11 amino acids. Germline loops: CDR1 MNHNY, CDR2 SVGAGI (reference sequence). The J segment lost 5 bases and the V segment lost 10 bases, leaving 5 bases of the junction unmatched. The CDR3 nucleotides read TGTGCCACCAAAGGGGGCCACGAGCAGTACTTC. Encoded protein: CATKGGHEQYF.